One sample yielded the 26 T cell receptor beta chains listed below, sequenced in a study of monozygotic twins with inflammatory bowel disease. Using the 5' RACE reads, TCRdb records one entry per CDR3 protein without DNA. This repertoire includes fewer than 200,000 distinct CDR3 sequences. The material sequenced was blood. These TCRs come from a human donor with ulcerative colitis or Crohn's disease, or a healthy co-twin of an affected twin (not recorded which).

The gene calls are TRBV28 and TRBJ2-5; TCRdb outputs TRBD2, but without DNA this stays unchecked. This CDR3 has 17 amino acids. Germline V CDR1 and CDR2: MDHEN, SYDVKM. CDR3 protein: CASSPFPRRDLQETQYF.

This chain connects TRBV7-9 to TRBJ1-4. Germline CDR1 SEHNR, CDR2 FQNEAQ (reference sequence). This CDR3 is 16 amino acids long. The chain's CDR3 is CASSLEFRGGGEKLFF.

The chain joins TRBV12-3 or TRBV12-4 to TRBJ2-1; the TRBD2 assignment by TCRdb is unverifiable without DNA. The CDR3 runs to 16 residues. The CDR3 spells CASSPSGLAAYNEQFF.

V is TRBV13 and J is TRBJ2-3. This CDR3 has 15 residues. The germline V gene has CDR1 PRHDT and CDR2 FYEKMQ (reference sequence). CDR3 residues: CASSLALAGTDTQYF.

CDR3: CASSMGGRASAYTGELFF. V is TRBV7-8 and J is TRBJ2-2; absent DNA, TCRdb's TRBD2 call cannot be checked. Germline assignment: CDR1 SGHVS and CDR2 FQNEAQ. The length of the CDR3 is 18 residues.

The chain couples TRBV5-1 to TRBJ2-7. Germline V CDR1 and CDR2: SGHRS, YFSETQ. The CDR3 contains 12 residues. CDR3 region: CASNLNDYEQYF.

The CDR3 loop is CASSVIGLRRNTGELFF. The rearrangement links TRBV5-5 to TRBJ2-2; the TRBD2 assignment by TCRdb is unverifiable without DNA. The CDR3 has 17 amino acids. CDR1 is SGHKS and CDR2 is YYEKEE in the germline V gene (reference sequence).

The chain joins TRBV5-1 to TRBJ2-7; the D gene TCRdb calls, TRBD1, cannot be checked with no DNA. Germline values: CDR1 SGHRS, CDR2 YFSETQ. The CDR3 sequence is 14 residues long. The chain's CDR3 is CARSSRQGAYEQYF.

This chain links TRBV29-1 with TRBJ2-1. This CDR3 has 11 residues. Germline CDR1 reads SQVTM; CDR2 reads ANQGSEA. The CDR3 is CSVPWGNEQFF.

The chain carries TRBV4-2 and TRBJ2-7; the D call from TCRdb, TRBD2, cannot be confirmed without DNA. The length of the CDR3 is 16 residues. Germline V gene data show CDR1 as LGHNA and CDR2 as YNFKEQ. CDR3 amino acids: CASSQGLAGPPYEQYF.

The chain uses TRBV5-1 and TRBJ2-3. The CDR3 runs 13 residues. CDR1 SGHRS and CDR2 YFSETQ come from the germline V gene. The CDR3: CASSARSVDTQYF.

CDR3 loop: CASSWLWGDSYNEQFF. The genes are TRBV5-1 and TRBJ2-1. CDR1 is SGHRS and CDR2 is YFSETQ in the germline V gene. This CDR3 region has 16 residues. Combining the CDR3 with reference TRBV5-1 and TRBJ2-1 gives the whole variable domain KAGVTQTPRYLIKTRGQQVTLSCSPISGHRSVSWYQQTPGQGLQFLFEYFSETQRNKGNFPGRFSGRQFSNSRSEMNVSTLELGDSALYLCASSWLWGDSYNEQFFGPGTRLTVL.

The rearrangement uses TRBV9 and TRBJ1-1; TCRdb proposes TRBD1, but this gene call is untestable without DNA. Per germline, CDR1 SGDLS and CDR2 YYNGEE. The CDR3 has 13 residues. The CDR3 is CASSITGDTEAFF.

The CDR3 sequence is CSARDRRVPGGGYTF. This chain links TRBV20-1 with TRBJ1-2; TCRdb outputs TRBD1, but without DNA this stays unchecked. Germline CDR1 is DFQATT and CDR2 is SNEGSKA (reference sequence). The CDR3 is 15 residues long.

V is TRBV7-2 and J is TRBJ2-2; TCRdb lists TRBD1, though no DNA is available to test this call. This CDR3 comprises 16 residues. Germline assignment: CDR1 SGHTA and CDR2 FQGNSA. The CDR3 sequence is CASSLFQGSNTGELFF. The full variable domain, completed using reference TRBV7-2 and TRBJ2-2, is GAGVSQSPSNKVTEKGKDVELRCDPISGHTALYWYRQSLGQGLEFLIYFQGNSAPDKSGLPSDRFSAERTGGSVSTLTIQRTQQEDSAVYLCASSLFQGSNTGELFFGEGSRLTVL.

The J gene is TRBJ2-2, the V gene TRBV5-1; without DNA, the TCRdb call of TRBD1 cannot be checked. This CDR3 has 15 amino acids. The germline CDR1 and CDR2 sequences are SGHRS and YFSETQ. The CDR3 loop reads CASSLAPRGTGELFF.

The V and J genes are TRBV28 and TRBJ1-6. This CDR3 has 15 amino acids. Germline V gives CDR1 MDHEN, CDR2 SYDVKM. This chain's CDR3 is CASRRGTLYNSPLHF.

This sequence joins TRBV19 and TRBJ1-2. The CDR3 has 14 amino acids. The germline CDR1 and CDR2 sequences are LNHDA and SQIVND (reference sequence). This CDR3 is CASSIDREGNGYTF. Variable domain in full (rest from reference TRBV19 and TRBJ1-2): DGGITQSPKYLFRKEGQNVTLSCEQNLNHDAMYWYRQDPGQGLRLIYYSQIVNDFQKGDIAEGYSVSREKKESFPLTVTSAQKNPTAFYLCASSIDREGNGYTFGSGTRLTVV.

The CDR3: CSASPAGEPYEQYF. This rearrangement joins TRBV20-1 to TRBJ2-7; TCRdb proposes TRBD2, but this gene call is untestable without DNA. The germline CDR1 and CDR2 sequences are DFQATT and SNEGSKA (reference sequence). The CDR3 covers 14 residues.

The chain is built from TRBV12-3 or TRBV12-4 and TRBJ2-3. The CDR3 runs to 16 residues. This CDR3 reads CASSLTGIPSTDTQYF.

J is TRBJ1-1 and V is TRBV5-1; TCRdb selects TRBD1, and the lack of DNA leaves this call unchecked. Germline V gene lookup returns CDR1 SGHRS and CDR2 YFSETQ. This CDR3 is 15 amino acids long. The CDR3 protein is CASSKDREANTEAFF.

The gene calls are TRBV6-2 or TRBV6-3 and TRBJ2-2; TCRdb selects TRBD2, and the lack of DNA leaves this call unchecked. Germline V gives CDR1 MNHEY, CDR2 SVGEGT. The CDR3 is made up of 17 amino acids. The CDR3: CASTILGGRTNTGELFF.

The chain links TRBV19 to TRBJ2-6. This CDR3 has 14 amino acids. Germline assignment: CDR1 LNHDA and CDR2 SQIVND (reference sequence). This CDR3 is CASSMSDGANVLTF. Full variable domain (rest looked up from reference TRBV19 and TRBJ2-6): DGGITQSPKYLFRKEGQNVTLSCEQNLNHDAMYWYRQDPGQGLRLIYYSQIVNDFQKGDIAEGYSVSREKKESFPLTVTSAQKNPTAFYLCASSMSDGANVLTFGAGSRLTVL.

V gene TRBV20-1 combines with J gene TRBJ2-7. Germline assignment: CDR1 DFQATT and CDR2 SNEGSKA (reference sequence). This CDR3 region has 14 residues. The CDR3 here is CSAYGSITPYEQYF.

The V gene is TRBV20-1, the J gene TRBJ2-2. Germline V gene sequence: CDR1 DFQATT, CDR2 SNEGSKA (reference sequence). CDR3 size: 13 residues. The CDR3 here is CSSSSDHTGELFF.

J is TRBJ1-6 and V is TRBV6-2 or TRBV6-3. The CDR3 runs to 20 residues. CDR1 and CDR2 (germline): MNHEY, SVGEGT. CDR3 residues: CASSYEGGGLLSSYNSPLHF.